Presented here are 15 T cell receptor beta chains from one specimen sequenced in a study of regulatory and conventional T cells in RAG deficiency. Genomic DNA came from blood conventional CD4+ T cells gated CD25-low CD127-high. TCRdb's table, derived via immunoSEQ multiplex PCR, lists solely in-frame clones and lacks some. The sample yields more than 10,000 clones, 90% to 95% seen once. This sample also appeared in a second study, on regulatory T cells. This second study notes: The primer mix had 52 TRBV and 13 TRBJ primers.

Sequenced material: CD4+ effector T cells sorted from blood. The receptors shown here come from a human donor in good health.

This clone was detected only a few times. The J gene is TRBJ2-1, the V gene TRBV11-2; D is ambiguous. Germline V gene sequence: CDR1 SGHAT, CDR2 FQNNGV. The ends were cut back, 4 bases at V and 0 bases at J, with 7 bases in the middle. The CDR3 runs 14 residues. The CDR3, as DNA: TGTGCCAGCAGCTATAGGAGCTCCTACAATGAGCAGTTCTTC. Protein: CASSYRSSYNEQFF.

The chain is built from TRBV18 and TRBJ2-5, with 8 bases lining up with TRBD1. Germline assignment: CDR1 KGHSH and CDR2 LQKENI. V was pared by 3 bases and J by 3 bases, with 15 bases of the junction left unmatched. CDR3 size: 18 residues. CDR3 sequence: CASSPKRDRILLKETQYF. In DNA, the CDR3 is TGTGCCAGCTCACCCAAACGGGACAGGATACTTCTGAAAGAGACCCAGTACTTC.

This clone was observed once. The chain combines TRBV6-1 with TRBJ2-6, with TRBD2 identical over 7 bases. Germline-derived CDR1 and CDR2 are MNHNS and SASEGT. The CDR3 consists of 20 residues. V trimming: 0 bases; J trimming: 2 bases; junction bases outside the gene matches: 13. The CDR3 region is CASSEALYGGGWAGANVLTF. CDR3 in DNA: TGTGCCAGCAGTGAAGCGCTGTACGGCGGGGGTTGGGCTGGGGCCAACGTCCTGACTTTC.

The genes are TRBV7-2 and TRBJ2-1, with 8 positions matching TRBD2. V shed 4 bases and J 5 bases; nucleotides not matched to a gene: 10. The CDR3 runs to 16 residues. CDR1 SGHTA and CDR2 FQGNSA come from the germline V gene. In DNA form, the CDR3 reads TGTGCCAGCAGCTGGGAGCACGGGACTAGGAACAATGAGCAGTTCTTC. This encodes CASSWEHGTRNNEQFF.

The V and J genes are TRBV11-3 and TRBJ2-4; 9 nucleotides align to TRBD2. Germline V gene lookup returns CDR1 SGHNT and CDR2 YENEEA. Germline trimming cut 6 bases from V and 7 bases from J; bases unmatched to any gene: 10. There are 15 residues in the CDR3. CDR3 bases: TGTGCCAGCAGTGACAGCGGGGGGATGGGGAACATTCAGTACTTC. This translates into CASSDSGGMGNIQYF.

This rearrangement joins TRBV5-1 to TRBJ1-1, with 7 nucleotides matching TRBD1. From germline, CDR1 is SGHRS and CDR2 YFSETQ. The CDR3 is made up of 15 amino acids. Trimming took 5 bases from V and 5 from J; bases not matched to a gene: 12. The CDR3 here is CASSEGHRGGTEAFF. CDR3 nucleotide sequence: TGCGCCAGCAGTGAGGGGCACAGGGGTGGAACTGAAGCTTTCTTT.

The V gene is TRBV10-3, the J gene TRBJ1-5; perhaps TRBD1 as D (5 bases). V was cut by 3 bases and J by 6 bases, with 15 bases left in between. Germline V gene sequence: CDR1 ENHRY, CDR2 SYGVKD. The CDR3 loop spans 15 amino acids. In DNA, the CDR3 is TGTGCCATCAGTGAACCCCCAAATCAGGGTCAGCCCCAGCATTTT. It translates to CAISEPPNQGQPQHF.

The chain combines TRBV2 with TRBJ1-1, with a tentative D call TRBD1 (6 bases). Germline V lookup: CDR1 SNHLY, CDR2 FYNNEI. With 7 bases removed from V and 4 bases from J, the gap between germline ends came to 16 bases. The CDR3 runs to 14 residues. The chain's CDR3 is CASTLREGGTEAFF. CDR3 nucleotides: TGTGCCAGCACCCTGAGGGAGGGGGGCACTGAAGCTTTCTTT.

Note on this clone: At one end the junction does not follow the germline gene, possibly because of a read error. The rearrangement joins TRBV7-7 to TRBJ2-3; 8 bases map to TRBD2. Germline assignment: CDR1 SSHAT and CDR2 FNYEAQ (reference sequence). There are 15 residues in the CDR3. The CDR3 DNA reads as TGTGCTAGCAGCTTAGTAGCGGGGCCCACAGATACGCAGTATTTT. Residues: CASSLVAGPTDTQYF.

Worth noting for this clone: The germline gene is not matched at one end of the junction; a read error may be the cause. This chain joins TRBV7-7 and TRBJ2-3; 8 positions match TRBD1. Germline V gene sequence: CDR1 SSHAT, CDR2 FNYEAQ (reference sequence). The CDR3 has 15 amino acids. The DNA of the CDR3 is TGTGCTAGCAGCGCAGGGGGCGGGGCAACAGATACGCAGTATTTT. Its translation: CASSAGGGATDTQYF.

The chain is built from TRBV7-6 and TRBJ2-5; 10 nucleotides align to TRBD1. Losses at the gene ends were 2 bases for V and 4 bases for J; bases not matched to a gene: 4. The CDR3 sequence is 15 residues long. Germline CDR1 and CDR2: SGHVS and FNYEAQ. CDR3 sequence reads: CASSLRTGGRETQYF. For the CDR3, the DNA is TGTGCCAGCAGCTTAAGGACAGGGGGGAGAGAGACCCAGTACTTC.

The rearrangement joins TRBV6-1 to TRBJ2-3; D tentatively fits TRBD1 or TRBD2 (6 bases each). The CDR3 contains 15 residues. Germline V gene sequence: CDR1 MNHNS, CDR2 SASEGT. Between the trimmed V and J ends, which lost 8 bases and 4 bases, there was a span of 19 bases. The CDR3 here is CASGWGAPRPDTQYF. In DNA, the CDR3 is TGTGCCAGCGGCTGGGGGGCGCCCCGCCCAGATACGCAGTATTTT.

This clone appeared a single time. The rearrangement joins TRBV28 to TRBJ2-7; D gene uncertain. The germline V gene has CDR1 MDHEN and CDR2 SYDVKM. The V end lost 2 bases, the J end lost 6 bases, and 14 bases lay between the germline ends. There are 14 residues in the CDR3. DNA of the CDR3: TGTGCCAGCAGTTTAGTTCCCTCCCTACCCGAGCAGTACTTC. This translates into CASSLVPSLPEQYF.

This chain joins TRBV30 and TRBJ1-6; TRBD1 is a possible D gene (6 bases). V lost 0 bases, J lost 6 bases, and 9 bases lay in between. Germline loops: CDR1 GTSNPN, CDR2 SVGIG (reference sequence). The CDR3 totals 14 residues. DNA of the CDR3: TGTGCCTGGAGTGTTCAGGGGCCTAATTCACCCCTCCACTTT. It yields the protein CAWSVQGPNSPLHF. Supplemented by reference TRBV30 and TRBJ1-6, the full variable domain reads SQTIHQWPATLVQPVGSPLSLECTVEGTSNPNLYWYRQAAGRGLQLLFYSVGIGQISSEVPQNLSASRPQDRQFILSSKKLLLSDSGFYLCAWSVQGPNSPLHFGNGTRLTVT.

The CDR3 coding sequence is TGTGCCAGCACAGACAGGCGCTACTCTGGGGCCAACGTCCTGACTTTC. Translating it yields CASTDRRYSGANVLTF. The chain has TRBV5-8 and TRBJ2-6; the D gene is possibly TRBD1 (6 bases). Per germline, CDR1 SGHTS and CDR2 YDEGEE. This CDR3 spans 16 amino acids. Trimming removed 6 bases from V and 0 bases from J, with 13 bases in between.